This T cell receptor (beta chain) comes out of a study of glioma-infiltrating T cells. In the study overall: Glioblastomas were WHO grade IV, sampled at first diagnosis; low-grade were grade II. Target coverage was about 4- to 10-fold for roughly one million blood T cells.

Study results and caveats: Tissue-blood divergence was below expectation in non-neoplastic patients, above in gliomas.

Germline-derived CDR1 and CDR2 are DFQATT and SNEGSKA (reference sequence). The CDR3 totals 13 residues. Unmatched junction bases numbered 6, after V lost 5 bases and J lost 5 bases. TCR alpha and beta CDR3 regions were amplified from RNA using iRepertoire nested multiplex PCR. Input was about 85-450 ng of tissue mRNA or PBMC total RNA. From the multiplex PCR reads, TCRdb called clonotypes with MiXCR, one entry per CDR3 protein. This sample has 300,000 to 450,000 distinct CDR3 sequences, with around 45% found just once. This clonotype was counted between two and nine times. The antigen is unknown. The TCR was taken from a human donor with low-grade glioma or glioblastoma, undergoing nonglioma brain surgery, or in good health (not recorded which). The sequenced sample consisted of glioma tissue, nonneoplastic brain tissue, or PBMCs (not recorded which). This rearrangement joins TRBV20-1 to TRBJ2-7; 10 bases are a match to TRBD1. This CDR3 reads CSASGQGRDEQYF. The CDR3 nucleotides read TGCAGTGCTTCGGGACAGGGGAGAGACGAGCAGTACTTC.